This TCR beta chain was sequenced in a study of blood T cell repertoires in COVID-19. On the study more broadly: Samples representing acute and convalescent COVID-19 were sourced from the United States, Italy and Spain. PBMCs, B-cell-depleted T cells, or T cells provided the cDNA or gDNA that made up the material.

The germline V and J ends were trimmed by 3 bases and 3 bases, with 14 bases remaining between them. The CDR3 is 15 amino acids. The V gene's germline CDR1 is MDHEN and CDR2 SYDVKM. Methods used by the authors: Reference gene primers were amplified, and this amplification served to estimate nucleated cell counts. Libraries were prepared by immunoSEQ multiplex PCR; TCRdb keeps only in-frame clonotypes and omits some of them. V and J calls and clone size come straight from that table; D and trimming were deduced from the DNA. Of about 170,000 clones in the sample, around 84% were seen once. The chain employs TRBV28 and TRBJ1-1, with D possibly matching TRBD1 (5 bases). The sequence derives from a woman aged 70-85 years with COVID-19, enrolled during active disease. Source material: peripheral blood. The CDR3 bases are TGTGCCAGCAGTTTCCATGGCAGGGCATACACTGAAGCTTTCTTT. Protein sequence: CASSFHGRAYTEAFF.